The 32 T cell receptor beta chains below all came from one sample that was sequenced in a study of blood T cells in healthy people across ages. With a J-beta primer mix and a sample-barcoded 5' primer, a second PCR ran 7 to 11 cycles. TCRdb called the 5' RACE reads again in MiXCR, with one record for every CDR3 protein. The sample lists approximately 1.5 million distinct CDR3 sequences; about 31% were seen once. Sequenced: blood. Receptors originate from a woman aged 25 to 39 in good health.

This clonotype was picked up a small number of times. V gene TRBV6-2 or TRBV6-3 combines with J gene TRBJ2-4, with 9 bases lining up with TRBD2. The end of the DNA fits TRBJ2-7 better, so the J call may be wrong. Germline CDR1 and CDR2: MNHEY and SVGEGT. The CDR3 is 15 amino acids. The CDR3: CASSLVAGVWNEQYF. In DNA form, the CDR3 reads TGTGCCAGCAGTTTGGTAGCGGGGGTATGGAACGAGCAGTACTTC.

The chain links TRBV27 to TRBJ1-3; D gene unclear. The CDR3 covers 14 residues. The germline gives CDR1 MNHEY, CDR2 SMNVEV (reference sequence). V shed 8 bases and J shed 2 bases, with 13 bases lying between them. As DNA, the CDR3 is TGTGCCAGCTCGCTTGGGGTGGCTGGAAACACCATATATTTT. Residues: CASSLGVAGNTIYF.

The rearrangement links TRBV4-1 to TRBJ1-2; the D is unclear. CDR1 and CDR2 from the germline V gene are MGHRA and YSYEKL. CDR3 size: 15 residues. Trimming left V 1 base short and J 8 bases short, with 17 bases between. CDR3 sequence reads: CASSQARALVGGYTF. For the CDR3, the DNA is TGCGCCAGCAGCCAAGCGAGGGCGTTAGTTGGAGGCTACACCTTC.

This clonotype was counted between two and nine times. The chain couples TRBV29-1 to TRBJ2-5, with 8 bases that match TRBD2. The germline gives CDR1 SQVTM, CDR2 ANQGSEA. V was pared by 2 bases and J by 2 bases, with 10 bases of the junction left unmatched. The CDR3 is 16 residues long. CDR3 sequence reads: CSVEPSGLVGQETQYF. The CDR3 DNA follows: TGCAGCGTTGAACCTTCGGGACTAGTGGGGCAAGAGACCCAGTACTTC.

The J gene is TRBJ2-3, the V gene TRBV12-3 or TRBV12-4; 8 positions agree with TRBD2. This CDR3 region has 17 residues. V lost 6 bases, J lost 3 bases, and 14 bases stayed unmatched. The CDR3 DNA sequence: TGTGCCAGCAGGCGCGGACCGGACAGCGGGAGAACAGATACGCAGTATTTT. Its protein product is CASRRGPDSGRTDTQYF.

The rearrangement joins TRBV2 to TRBJ2-5, with D maybe TRBD1 (6 bases). The CDR3 is made up of 15 amino acids. V lost 1 base to trimming and J lost 4 bases, with 13 bases between them. CDR1 and CDR2 (germline): SNHLY, FYNNEI. Written as DNA, the CDR3 is TGTGCCAGCAGTGAAGGTCCCCCAGGGGTAGAGACCCAGTACTTC. Translating it yields CASSEGPPGVETQYF. The entire variable domain, with the rest obtained from reference TRBV2 and TRBJ2-5, is as follows: EPEVTQTPSHQVTQMGQEVILRCVPISNHLYFYWYRQILGQKVEFLVSFYNNEISEKSEIFDDQFSVERPDGSNFTLKIRSTKLEDSAMYFCASSEGPPGVETQYFGPGTRLLVL.

This clonotype was counted many times. The rearrangement joins TRBV29-1 to TRBJ2-5; TRBD2 aligns across 8 bases. Germline CDR1 and CDR2: SQVTM and ANQGSEA. The CDR3 extends over 17 amino acids. Trimming at V came to 7 bases and at J to 4 bases, leaving 20 bases not matched to a gene. The CDR3 coding sequence is TGCAGCGCCCTGAGGCTGGCGAGCGGGAGAAGAGGAGAGACCCAGTACTTC. This translates into CSALRLASGRRGETQYF.

The gene calls are TRBV5-1 and TRBJ2-3; TRBD1 matches at 7 bases. V dropped 2 bases and J dropped 3; count of bases not matched to a gene: 6. The CDR3 is made up of 15 amino acids. Germline CDR1 is SGHRS and CDR2 is YFSETQ. The CDR3 DNA is TGCGCCAGCAGCTTCAGGGGGTTCTTGACAGATACGCAGTATTTT. Protein product: CASSFRGFLTDTQYF. The variable domain in full, with the rest retrieved from reference TRBV5-1 and TRBJ2-3, is KAGVTQTPRYLIKTRGQQVTLSCSPISGHRSVSWYQQTPGQGLQFLFEYFSETQRNKGNFPGRFSGRQFSNSRSEMNVSTLELGDSALYLCASSFRGFLTDTQYFGPGTRLTVL.

The J gene is TRBJ1-5, the V gene TRBV6-1; 9 bases are shared with TRBD1. Losses at the gene ends were 5 bases for V and 5 bases for J; bases not matched to a gene: 7. The germline V gene encodes CDR1 MNHNS and CDR2 SASEGT. The CDR3 has 15 amino acids. DNA for the CDR3: TGTGCCAGCAGTAACGTGGACAGGGGATATCAGCCCCAGCATTTT. This translates into CASSNVDRGYQPQHF.

The V gene is TRBV3-1, the J gene TRBJ2-5; the D is unclear. TRBJ2-7 matches the DNA end more closely, so the J call is doubtful. The CDR3 is 14 residues long. CDR1 is LGHDT, CDR2 YNNKEL, per germline (reference sequence). CDR3 loop: CASSQVQTGYEQYF. The CDR3 region has the DNA TGTGCCAGCAGCCAAGTACAGACGGGCTACGAGCAGTACTTC.

Notes on this clonotype: One junction end does not reproduce the germline sequence, and a read error may be involved. V is TRBV27 and J is TRBJ2-7; D is perhaps TRBD2 (6 bases). CDR3 length: 13 residues. Germline V lookup: CDR1 MNHEY, CDR2 SMNVEV (reference sequence). The CDR3 protein is CTSSLGGDYEQYF. CDR3 DNA sequence: TGTACCAGCTCCTTGGGGGGAGACTACGAGCAGTACTTC.

The V and J genes are TRBV10-2 and TRBJ1-2, with 9 bases lining up with TRBD1. CDR3 size: 14 residues. Germline-derived CDR1 and CDR2 are WSHSY and SAAADI. The ends lost 5 bases at V and 8 bases at J; junction bases unmatched: 9. CDR3 residues: CASSRTGEVAGYTF. The CDR3 region has the DNA TGCGCCAGCAGTAGGACAGGGGAGGTCGCGGGCTACACCTTC.

This chain joins TRBV20-1 and TRBJ1-1, with 7 bases that match TRBD1. The trim removed 5 bases at V and 3 bases at J, leaving 15 bases unmatched. Germline loops: CDR1 DFQATT, CDR2 SNEGSKA (reference sequence). The CDR3 contains 16 residues. The chain's CDR3 is CSAHDVVGGYYTEAFF. The CDR3, as DNA: TGCAGTGCTCACGACGTGGTAGGGGGCTATTACACTGAAGCTTTCTTT.

The V call is TRBV6-5, the J call TRBJ2-1; TRBD2 matches 7 bases. Unmatched junction bases numbered 11, after V lost 7 bases and J lost 2 bases. CDR1 is MNHEY, CDR2 SVGAGI, per germline. The CDR3 runs 16 residues. In DNA, the CDR3 is TGTGCCAGCACCCCCGAGGAGCGGGATACCTACAATGAGCAGTTCTTC. Its translation: CASTPEERDTYNEQFF.

The sample holds many counts of this clonotype. The chain combines TRBV4-1 with TRBJ1-2, with D possibly matching TRBD1 (5 bases). CDR1 MGHRA and CDR2 YSYEKL come from the germline V gene. The CDR3 has 13 amino acids. The V end was cut by 8 bases, the J end by 3 bases, with 13 bases between. The CDR3 region is CASAPEGYYGYTF. Here the CDR3 DNA reads TGCGCCAGCGCCCCGGAGGGGTACTATGGCTACACCTTC.

V usage is TRBV27 and J usage is TRBJ1-1, with TRBD1 matching over 7 bases. There are 14 residues in the CDR3. The germline V gene has CDR1 MNHEY and CDR2 SMNVEV (reference sequence). Losses at the gene ends were 0 bases for V and 6 bases for J; bases not matched to a gene: 4. The CDR3 loop is CASSLSRQGPEAFF. DNA for the CDR3: TGTGCCAGCAGTTTATCCCGACAGGGTCCTGAAGCTTTCTTT.

J is TRBJ2-3 and V is TRBV27; D call uncertain. V lost 2 bases and J lost 0, with 12 bases in between. Germline values: CDR1 MNHEY, CDR2 SMNVEV (reference sequence). CDR3 length: 16 residues. The CDR3 bases are TGTGCCAGCAGTTTAATGACGGAAGCTAGCACAGATACGCAGTATTTT. Translating gives CASSLMTEASTDTQYF.

This clonotype appeared many times. The genes are TRBV29-1 and TRBJ2-5, with D hard to call. CDR1 and CDR2 (germline): SQVTM, ANQGSEA. The CDR3 runs 11 residues. The ends were cut back, 4 bases at V and 5 bases at J, with 8 bases in the middle. Here the CDR3 reads CSVGWAETQYF. The CDR3, as DNA: TGCAGCGTTGGGTGGGCGGAGACCCAGTACTTC. Together with reference TRBV29-1 and TRBJ2-5, the CDR3 gives the full variable domain: SAVISQKPSRDICQRGTSLTIQCQVDSQVTMMFWYRQQPGQSLTLIATANQGSEATYESGFVIDKFPISRPNLTFSTLTVSNMSPEDSSIYLCSVGWAETQYFGPGTRLLVL.

The chain recombines TRBV4-1 with TRBJ2-3; D is ambiguous. V gave up 4 bases and J gave up 2 bases, with 13 bases separating them. Germline V gene data show CDR1 as MGHRA and CDR2 as YSYEKL. CDR3 length: 15 residues. DNA for the CDR3: TGCGCCAGCAGCCGGCGTGCCGAAAACACAGATACGCAGTATTTT. Its translation: CASSRRAENTDTQYF.

V usage is TRBV7-9 and J usage is TRBJ2-3; D unclear. The V end was cut by 5 bases, the J end by 8 bases, with 8 bases between. There are 11 residues in the CDR3. Germline CDR1 SEHNR, CDR2 FQNEAQ (reference sequence). The CDR3 DNA sequence: TGTGCCAGCAGCCCGACGGGTACGCAGTATTTT. This sequence encodes CASSPTGTQYF.

With regard to this clonotype: This clone may be a read error of a much larger clone one base away. V usage is TRBV10-3 and J usage is TRBJ2-5; D is undetermined. With 2 bases removed from V and 4 bases from J, the gap between germline ends came to 11 bases. The CDR3 covers 14 residues. Germline assignment: CDR1 ENHRY and CDR2 SYGVKD. The CDR3 is CAISEDVYRETQYF. The CDR3 nucleotides are TGTGCCATCAGTGAGGACGTGTACCGAGAGACCCAGTACTTC.

This clonotype was picked up a small number of times. The chain uses TRBV5-1 and TRBJ1-4; a possible D gene is TRBD1 (6 bases). V lost 4 bases and J 1 base, leaving 14 bases between the germline ends. CDR1 and CDR2 from the germline V gene are SGHRS and YFSETQ. This CDR3 comprises 16 residues. This CDR3 reads CASSPLQGRTNEKLFF. The CDR3 nucleotides are TGCGCCAGCAGCCCGCTACAGGGTCGAACTAATGAAAAACTGTTTTTT.

V usage is TRBV15 and J usage is TRBJ2-5; tentative D call: TRBD1 (6 bases). With the DNA end fitting TRBJ2-7 better, the J assignment may be wrong. CDR3 length: 16 residues. CDR1 and CDR2 (germline): LNHNV, YYDKDF (reference sequence). The CDR3 region is CATSRDLQDQGFEQYF. Here the CDR3 DNA reads TGTGCCACCAGCAGAGATCTACAGGACCAGGGGTTCGAGCAGTACTTC.

V usage is TRBV5-1 and J usage is TRBJ2-3; TRBD2 might be the D (5 bases). Deletions cut 4 bases from V and 2 bases from J, with 14 bases between. Germline loops: CDR1 SGHRS, CDR2 YFSETQ. The CDR3 has 15 residues. The CDR3 is CASSRTEDLTDTQYF. Here the CDR3 DNA reads TGCGCCAGCAGCAGGACGGAGGACCTCACAGATACGCAGTATTTT.

This clonotype was counted between two and nine times. The V and J genes are TRBV27 and TRBJ2-3, with 14 nucleotides matching TRBD2. Unmatched junction bases numbered 2, after V lost 3 bases and J lost 12 bases. Per germline, CDR1 MNHEY and CDR2 SMNVEV (reference sequence). The CDR3 covers 13 residues. The CDR3 here is CASSLTSGGAQYF. The CDR3 coding sequence is TGTGCCAGCAGTTTGACTAGCGGGGGGGCCCAGTATTTT.

The chain uses TRBV20-1 and TRBJ2-1; D may be TRBD2 (6 bases). The V gene's germline CDR1 is DFQATT and CDR2 SNEGSKA (reference sequence). V was trimmed by 3 bases and J by 3 bases, leaving 15 bases between them. This CDR3 comprises 15 residues. CDR3 protein: CSASWPWGVYNEQFF. In nucleotides, the CDR3 is TGCAGTGCTAGCTGGCCCTGGGGGGTCTACAATGAGCAGTTCTTC.

The rearrangement links TRBV28 to TRBJ1-2; D gene uncertain. CDR1 is MDHEN and CDR2 is SYDVKM in the germline V gene. V shed 4 bases and J shed 5 bases, with 17 bases lying between them. The CDR3 length is 15 residues. The CDR3 nucleotides read TGTGCCAGCAGTTCGTTTGCGGCATTTAGATATGGCTACACCTTC. Its translation is CASSSFAAFRYGYTF.

About this clonotype itself: This may be a read error, as it is one base from a much larger clone. This CDR3 reads CNASEFFSTDTQYF. The CDR3 DNA reads as TGCAACGCGTCAGAATTCTTTAGCACAGATACGCAGTATTTT. The chain links TRBV29-1 to TRBJ2-3; D not certain. There are 14 residues in the CDR3. Looked up from germline, CDR1 is SQVTM and CDR2 is ANQGSEA.

This clonotype occurred a few times. The rearrangement links TRBV27 to TRBJ2-3; D may be TRBD1 (6 bases). CDR3 length: 16 amino acids. V was clipped by 3 bases and J by 4 bases, with 17 bases between them. In germline, CDR1 is MNHEY, CDR2 SMNVEV (reference sequence). The CDR3 DNA reads TGTGCCAGCAGTTTCTCCGCAGGGGAGAGAGCAGATACGCAGTATTTT. It is translated as CASSFSAGERADTQYF.

In this sample, this clonotype turned up a few times. This chain uses TRBV6-5 with TRBJ2-5, with 8 bases fitting TRBD2. The CDR3 has 14 amino acids. Trimming at V came to 5 bases and at J to 5 bases, leaving 7 bases not matched to a gene. CDR1 is MNHEY and CDR2 is SVGAGI in the germline V gene. The CDR3 DNA reads as TGTGCCAGCAGTGAACTAGCGGCTGGGGAGACCCAGTACTTC. This codes for CASSELAAGETQYF.

This clonotype was seen at least ten times. V gene TRBV13 combines with J gene TRBJ2-3, with 12 positions matching TRBD2. CDR3 size: 18 residues. V lost 5 bases and J lost 2; bases outside the gene matches: 11. Germline assignment: CDR1 PRHDT and CDR2 FYEKMQ (reference sequence). For the CDR3, the DNA is TGTGCCAGCAGCCGACTAGCGGGGGCCCCTGGTATCACAGATACGCAGTATTTT. This codes for CASSRLAGAPGITDTQYF.

The chain couples TRBV4-1 to TRBJ2-6; D is unclear. Germline assignment: CDR1 MGHRA and CDR2 YSYEKL. The CDR3 covers 17 residues. V lost 0 bases and J 3 bases, leaving 12 bases between the germline ends. The CDR3 reads CASSQEGPRFGANVLTF. CDR3 nucleotides: TGCGCCAGCAGCCAAGAGGGCCCGAGGTTTGGGGCCAACGTCCTGACTTTC.